These T cell receptor beta chains were read from a single sample in a study of blood T cell repertoires in COVID-19. Clones were read by immunoSEQ multiplex PCR, and TCRdb kept only the in-frame ones, dropping some. This sample has about 370,000 clones; 85% to 90% occur once, and the top ten carry around 1%. What was sequenced was PBMCs or T cells enriched from blood (not recorded which). The receptors shown here come from a man aged 18 to 29 who had recovered from COVID-19. The CDR3 runs from the conserved cysteine through the conserved F or W. D genes are given only for firm matches.

TRBD1,TRBV7-8,TRBJ2-3,TGTGCCAGCAGCTTCGACAGGGGTGATACGCAGTATTTT,CASSFDRGDTQYF
NA,TRBV7-2,TRBJ2-5,TGTGCCAGCAGCTTGAACGGGTTGAGGACCCAGTACTTC,CASSLNGLRTQYF
TRBD1,TRBV6-5,TRBJ1-1,TGTGCCAGCAGTCCGACAGGGGGGAACACTGAAGCTTTCTTT,CASSPTGGNTEAFF
NA,TRBV6-5,TRBJ2-6,TGTGCCAGCGGGGGGACTGGGGCCAACGTCCTGACTTTC,CASGGTGANVLTF
NA,TRBV7-6,TRBJ1-2,TGTGCCAGCGGGTACGGGGTTTACTGGGATGGCTACACCTTC,CASGYGVYWDGYTF
NA,TRBV18,TRBJ1-3,TGTGCCAGCTCACCTCAGGGGAACTTGGGAAACACCATATATTTT,CASSPQGNLGNTIYF
NA,TRBV6-5,TRBJ1-1,TGTGCCAGCACGAGTGGCGGGGCACTGTGGACTGAAGCTTTCTTT,CASTSGGALWTEAFF
NA,TRBV7-9,TRBJ2-3,TGTGCCAGCAGCTTAGTCACATCTAGCACAGATACGCAGTATTTT,CASSLVTSSTDTQYF
NA,TRBV9,TRBJ2-7,TGTGCCAGCAGCGTAGAGGGGTTTCCCTACGAGCAGTACTTC,CASSVEGFPYEQYF
TRBD2,TRBV7-9,TRBJ2-3,TGTGCCAGCAGCTTGTTTTCCGGGAGGGGAGCAGATACGCAGTATTTT,CASSLFSGRGADTQYF
NA,TRBV2,TRBJ2-7,TGTGCCAGCAGTGTCCGGGGATCCTACGAGCAGTACTTC,CASSVRGSYEQYF
NA,TRBV7-3,TRBJ1-1,TGTGCCAGCAGCTTCAGGGAAAGGACTGAAGCTTTCTTT,CASSFRERTEAFF